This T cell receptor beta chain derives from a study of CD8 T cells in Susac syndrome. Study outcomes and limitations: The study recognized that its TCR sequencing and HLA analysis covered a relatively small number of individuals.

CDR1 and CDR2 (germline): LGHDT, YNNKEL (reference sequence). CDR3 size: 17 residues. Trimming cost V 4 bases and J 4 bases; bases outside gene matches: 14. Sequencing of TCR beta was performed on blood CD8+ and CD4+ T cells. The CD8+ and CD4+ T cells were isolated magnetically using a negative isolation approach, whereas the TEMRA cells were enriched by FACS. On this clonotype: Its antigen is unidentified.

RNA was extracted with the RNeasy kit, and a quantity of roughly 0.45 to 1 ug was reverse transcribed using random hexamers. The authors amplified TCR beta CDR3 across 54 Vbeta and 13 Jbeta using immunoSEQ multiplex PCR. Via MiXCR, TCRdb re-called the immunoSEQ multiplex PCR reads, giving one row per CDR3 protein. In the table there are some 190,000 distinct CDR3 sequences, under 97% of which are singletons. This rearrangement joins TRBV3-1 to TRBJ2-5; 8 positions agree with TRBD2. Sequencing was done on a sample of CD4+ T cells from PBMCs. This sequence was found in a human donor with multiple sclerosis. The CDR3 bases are TGTGCCAGCAGCCTGCCCCCTCCCGGGACTAGAATAGAGACCCAGTACTTC. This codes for CASSLPPPGTRIETQYF.